Following are 18 T cell receptor beta chains from one sample sequenced in a study of blood T cells in healthy people across ages. It was with a sample-barcoded 5' primer and a J-beta primer mix that a second PCR of roughly 6 to 12 cycles was run. One entry per CDR3 protein results from TCRdb running MiXCR on the 5' RACE reads. The profile shows 700,000 to 900,000 distinct CDR3 sequences, around 24% of them singletons. The same specimen was also included in a second study, on T cells of mothers and their children.

Sequences were obtained from blood. These receptor sequences come from a boy aged 5-17 years in good health.

The genes are TRBV30 and TRBJ2-4; D unclear. The germline gives CDR1 GTSNPN, CDR2 SVGIG (reference sequence). The V and J ends lost 0 bases and 6 bases respectively, with 12 bases between them. CDR3 length equals 14 residues. The CDR3 DNA sequence: TGTGCCTGGAGTGTATGGCAGGATGGAAACATTCAGTACTTC. Amino acid sequence: CAWSVWQDGNIQYF.

Only a few counts were recorded for this clonotype. The rearrangement joins TRBV18 to TRBJ2-3; D is perhaps TRBD1 (6 bases). V shed 5 bases and J shed 2 bases, with 26 bases lying between them. CDR3 size: 19 residues. The germline gives CDR1 KGHSH, CDR2 LQKENI. In DNA form, the CDR3 reads TGTGCCAGCTCAAGTATGGGGAGACCGGGACAAACGCTCACAGATACGCAGTATTTT. Translating it yields CASSSMGRPGQTLTDTQYF.

This clonotype was observed a few times. The chain joins TRBV6-5 to TRBJ2-3; 8 bases match TRBD2. The CDR3 totals 19 residues. Germline trimming cut 3 bases from V and 2 bases from J; bases unmatched to any gene: 16. Germline V gene sequence: CDR1 MNHEY, CDR2 SVGAGI. The CDR3 loop reads CASSYYSAGREGLTDTQYF. For the CDR3, the DNA is TGTGCCAGCAGTTATTATTCGGCGGGTCGGGAGGGACTCACAGATACGCAGTATTTT.

The J gene is TRBJ1-2, the V gene TRBV28; TRBD1 might be the D (5 bases). CDR3 length: 15 residues. Germline V CDR1 and CDR2: MDHEN, SYDVKM. V dropped 2 bases and J dropped 4 bases, with 14 bases sitting between them. CDR3 sequence: CASSLVFREPYGYTF. CDR3 nucleotides: TGTGCCAGCAGTTTAGTTTTCAGGGAACCCTATGGCTACACCTTC.

The V and J genes are TRBV10-3 and TRBJ2-5; 13 bases fit TRBD2. The germline V gene has CDR1 ENHRY and CDR2 SYGVKD. The J segment lost 1 base and the V segment lost 6 bases, leaving 5 bases of the junction unmatched. This CDR3 comprises 16 residues. CDR3 amino acids: CAISGTSGVTQETQYF. The DNA for the CDR3 is TGTGCCATCAGCGGGACTAGCGGGGTGACCCAAGAGACCCAGTACTTC.

V and J are TRBV27 and TRBJ1-1; 8 bases fit TRBD1. Germline V gene data show CDR1 as MNHEY and CDR2 as SMNVEV (reference sequence). With 3 bases clipped from V and 4 bases from J, the junction kept 7 bases outside the gene matches. The CDR3 has 15 amino acids. Written as DNA, the CDR3 is TGTGCCAGCAGTTTCTACGGACAGGGAGGCACTGAAGCTTTCTTT. It specifies CASSFYGQGGTEAFF.

This chain joins TRBV7-2 and TRBJ2-1, with D unclear. The germline V and J ends were trimmed by 3 bases and 10 bases, with 13 bases remaining between them. Germline V gene lookup returns CDR1 SGHTA and CDR2 FQGNSA. This CDR3 is built from 13 residues. CDR3 loop: CASSFRLFEEQFF. The CDR3 DNA reads as TGTGCCAGCAGCTTTAGGCTTTTCGAAGAGCAGTTCTTC.

The V gene is TRBV5-1, the J gene TRBJ2-7, with D unclear. The V and J ends lost 3 bases and 4 bases respectively, with 14 bases between them. The CDR3 runs 14 residues. The germline gives CDR1 SGHRS, CDR2 YFSETQ. The CDR3 sequence: CASSSDGRPYEQYF. The CDR3 nucleotides read TGCGCCAGCAGCTCGGACGGACGTCCATACGAGCAGTACTTC.

Only a few counts were recorded for this clonotype. This chain connects TRBV11-2 to TRBJ1-6; perhaps TRBD1 as D (6 bases). V gave up 5 bases and J gave up 10 bases, with 18 bases separating them. The CDR3 spans 15 residues. The V gene's germline CDR1 is SGHAT and CDR2 FQNNGV. The DNA of the CDR3 is TGTGCCAGCAGCCTATGGGGACACGCCGGATCACCCCTCCACTTT. It encodes CASSLWGHAGSPLHF.

This chain joins TRBV19 and TRBJ2-2; 7 bases align to TRBD2. Germline V CDR1 and CDR2: LNHDA, SQIVND (reference sequence). V shed 3 bases and J 7 bases; nucleotides not matched to a gene: 11. CDR3 length: 16 amino acids. CDR3 sequence: CASSMAGDLGHGELFF. The CDR3 coding sequence is TGTGCCAGTAGTATGGCGGGGGACTTGGGGCACGGGGAGCTGTTTTTT.

This chain uses TRBV6-5 with TRBJ2-5, with TRBD2 identical over 7 bases. The germline CDR1 and CDR2 sequences are MNHEY and SVGAGI. This CDR3 comprises 14 residues. After removal of 3 bases from V and 5 bases from J, the junction contained 6 bases not matched to a gene. This CDR3 is CASSYGGGVETQYF. CDR3 DNA sequence: TGTGCCAGCAGTTATGGCGGGGGAGTGGAGACCCAGTACTTC.

The V and J genes are TRBV18 and TRBJ2-5; no clear D. The better agreement between TRBJ2-7 and the DNA end casts doubt on the J call. Looked up from germline, CDR1 is KGHSH and CDR2 is LQKENI. This CDR3 comprises 12 residues. CDR3 sequence (DNA): TGTGCCAGCTCACCACCCGGCGACGAGCAGTACTTC. Its protein is CASSPPGDEQYF.

This clonotype was counted a few times. This sequence joins TRBV14 and TRBJ1-2; 8 bases line up with TRBD1. The CDR3 contains 14 residues. The junction had 8 bases not matched to a gene; V was cut back by 3 bases and J by 8 bases. Germline V gene lookup returns CDR1 SGHDN and CDR2 FVKESK. DNA of the CDR3: TGTGCCAGCAGCCACCTGGACAGGGTCGGGGGCTACACCTTC. This codes for CASSHLDRVGGYTF.

The CDR3 loop reads CASRGDRGDEKLFF. DNA of the CDR3: TGTGCCAGCAGGGGGGACAGGGGTGATGAAAAACTGTTTTTT. V is TRBV6-6 and J is TRBJ1-4; 10 bases line up with TRBD1. Germline values: CDR1 MNHNY, CDR2 SVGAGI (reference sequence). This CDR3 region has 14 residues. The J segment lost 6 bases and the V segment lost 6 bases, leaving 4 bases of the junction unmatched.

CDR3: CASSQGGTGVNTGELFF. CDR3 bases: TGCGCCAGCAGCCAAGGTGGGACAGGGGTTAACACCGGGGAGCTGTTTTTT. The gene calls are TRBV4-1 and TRBJ2-2, with 10 bases fitting TRBD1. After removal of 1 base from V and 2 bases from J, the junction contained 4 bases not matched to a gene. There are 17 residues in the CDR3. Per the germline V gene, CDR1 is MGHRA and CDR2 is YSYEKL.

This clonotype was detected only a few times. A read error may produce the germline difference seen at one junction end. This chain links TRBV7-2 with TRBJ1-4; a weak D match, TRBD1 (6 bases). The CDR3 is 15 residues long. Germline V gene lookup returns CDR1 SGHTA and CDR2 FQGNSA. As DNA, the CDR3 is TGTGCCAGCAGCCCGGGGGGCAGGGGAAATGAAAAACCGTTTTTT. Translation: CASSPGGRGNEKPFF. Full variable domain (remainder filled in from reference TRBV7-2 and TRBJ1-4): GAGVSQSPSNKVTEKGKDVELRCDPISGHTALYWYRQSLGQGLEFLIYFQGNSAPDKSGLPSDRFSAERTGGSVSTLTIQRTQQEDSAVYLCASSPGGRGNEKPFFGSGTQLSVL.

This clonotype has ten or more counts. V is TRBV29-1 and J is TRBJ2-1, with TRBD1 as a possible D gene (6 bases). CDR1 is SQVTM, CDR2 ANQGSEA, per germline. The CDR3 covers 12 residues. V was pared by 8 bases and J by 6 bases, with 14 bases between. This CDR3 is CSFAQGFNEQFF. The CDR3 nucleotides read TGCAGCTTCGCCCAGGGGTTCAATGAGCAGTTCTTC.

This clonotype came up a few times. The chain carries TRBV30 and TRBJ1-2; tentative D call: TRBD1 (6 bases). Germline loops: CDR1 GTSNPN, CDR2 SVGIG (reference sequence). V was trimmed by 3 bases and J by 0 bases, leaving 8 bases between them. There are 13 residues in the CDR3. The CDR3 here is CAWRQGTNYGYTF. Here the CDR3 DNA reads TGTGCCTGGAGACAGGGAACTAACTATGGCTACACCTTC.